This paragraph reports one T cell receptor beta chain. Its antigen is not identified. The immunoSEQ assay was version 4, run in survey mode. Some clones are missing from TCRdb's copy, which holds only in-frame ones; the method was immunoSEQ multiplex PCR. Of about 25,000 clones detected, over 65% appear once; the ten largest clones hold around 1.9%. Looked up from germline, CDR1 is SGHVS and CDR2 is FNYEAQ. The CDR3 extends over 15 amino acids. V trimming: 4 bases; J trimming: 1 base; junction bases outside the gene matches: 5. The sample belongs to a study of persistence of HIV-infected CD4 T cells. Study summary: A median of about 8 years of suppressive ART preceded sampling. Blood samples, up to 180 mL, came from multiple time points, except two leukapheresis donors sampled once.

Overlapping HIV-1 Gag 15-mer peptides at approximately 0.91 ug per peptide per mL were used. CD4+ T cells upregulating both CD40 ligand and CD69 were sorted as responding cells. CD8+ T cells were removed from PBMCs prior to stimulation. The receptor comes from an adult man with HIV who was CMV-seropositive. The material sequenced was CD4+ T cells sorted from PBMCs after approximately 19-hour stimulation, taken from a patient who received antiretroviral therapy. V gene TRBV7-6 combines with J gene TRBJ1-1, with 8 bases matching TRBD1. CDR3 DNA sequence: TGTGCCAGCAGCTCCTCGGACAGGGCGAACACTGAAGCTTTCTTT. It specifies CASSSSDRANTEAFF.